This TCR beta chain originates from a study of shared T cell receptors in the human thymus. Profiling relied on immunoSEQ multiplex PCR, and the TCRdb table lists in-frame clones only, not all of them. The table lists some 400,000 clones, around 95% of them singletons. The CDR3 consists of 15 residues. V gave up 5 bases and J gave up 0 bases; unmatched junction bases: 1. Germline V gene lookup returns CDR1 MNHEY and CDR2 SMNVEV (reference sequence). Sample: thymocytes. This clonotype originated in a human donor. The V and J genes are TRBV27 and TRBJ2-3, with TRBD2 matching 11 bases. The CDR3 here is CASSTSGGSTDTQYF. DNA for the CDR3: TGTGCCAGCAGTACTAGCGGGGGTAGCACAGATACGCAGTATTTT.